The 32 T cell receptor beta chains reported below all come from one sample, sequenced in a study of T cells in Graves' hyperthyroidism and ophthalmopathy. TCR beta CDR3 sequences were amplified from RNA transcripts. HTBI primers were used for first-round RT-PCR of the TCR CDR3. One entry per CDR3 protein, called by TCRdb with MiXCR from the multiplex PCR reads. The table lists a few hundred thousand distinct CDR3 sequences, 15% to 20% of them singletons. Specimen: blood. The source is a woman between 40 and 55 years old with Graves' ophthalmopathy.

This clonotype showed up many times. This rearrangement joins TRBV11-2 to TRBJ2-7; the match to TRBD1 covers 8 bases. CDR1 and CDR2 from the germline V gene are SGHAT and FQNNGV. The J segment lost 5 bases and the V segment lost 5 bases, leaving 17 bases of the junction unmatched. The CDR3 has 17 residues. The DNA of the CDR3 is TGTGCCAGCAGCGCCCGGGACAGGTATGATAGCGGTCACGAGCAGTACTTC. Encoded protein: CASSARDRYDSGHEQYF. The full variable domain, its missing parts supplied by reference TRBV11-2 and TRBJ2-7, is EAGVAQSPRYKIIEKRQSVAFWCNPISGHATLYWYQQILGQGPKLLIQFQNNGVVDDSQLPKDRFSAERLKGVDSTLKIQPAKLEDSAVYLCASSARDRYDSGHEQYFGPGTRLTVT.

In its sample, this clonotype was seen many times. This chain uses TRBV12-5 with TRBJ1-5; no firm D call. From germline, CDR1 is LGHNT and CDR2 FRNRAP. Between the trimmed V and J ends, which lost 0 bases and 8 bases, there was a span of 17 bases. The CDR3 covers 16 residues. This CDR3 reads CASGLVVGSGVEPQHF. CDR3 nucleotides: TGTGCTAGTGGTTTGGTAGTCGGCAGCGGCGTTGAGCCCCAGCATTTT.

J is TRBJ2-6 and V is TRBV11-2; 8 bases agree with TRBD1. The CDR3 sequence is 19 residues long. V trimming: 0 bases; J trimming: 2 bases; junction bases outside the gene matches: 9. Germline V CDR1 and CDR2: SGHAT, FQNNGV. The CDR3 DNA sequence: TGTGCCAGCAGCTTAGATACCGACAGGGGTTTTGCTGGGGCCAACGTCCTGACTTTC. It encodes CASSLDTDRGFAGANVLTF.

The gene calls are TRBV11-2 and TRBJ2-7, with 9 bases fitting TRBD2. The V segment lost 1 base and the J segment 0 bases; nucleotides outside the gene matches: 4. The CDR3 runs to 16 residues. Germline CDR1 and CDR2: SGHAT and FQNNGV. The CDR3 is CASSLGALAGSYEQYF. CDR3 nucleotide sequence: TGTGCCAGCAGCTTAGGGGCACTAGCGGGCTCCTACGAGCAGTACTTC.

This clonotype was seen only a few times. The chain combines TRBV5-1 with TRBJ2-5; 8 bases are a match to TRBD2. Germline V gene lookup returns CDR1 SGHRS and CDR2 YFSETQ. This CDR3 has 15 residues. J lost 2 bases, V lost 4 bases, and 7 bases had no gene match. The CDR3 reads CASSQRTSIQETQYF. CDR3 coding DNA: TGCGCCAGCAGCCAAAGGACTAGCATACAAGAGACCCAGTACTTC.

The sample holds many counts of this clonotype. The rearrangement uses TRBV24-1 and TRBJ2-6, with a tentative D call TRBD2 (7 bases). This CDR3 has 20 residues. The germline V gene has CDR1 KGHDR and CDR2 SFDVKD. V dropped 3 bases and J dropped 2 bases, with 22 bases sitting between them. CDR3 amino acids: CATSDPPLTPGGAGANVLTF. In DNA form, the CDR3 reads TGTGCCACCAGTGATCCTCCCCTTACCCCGGGGGGCGCTGGGGCCAACGTCCTGACTTTC.

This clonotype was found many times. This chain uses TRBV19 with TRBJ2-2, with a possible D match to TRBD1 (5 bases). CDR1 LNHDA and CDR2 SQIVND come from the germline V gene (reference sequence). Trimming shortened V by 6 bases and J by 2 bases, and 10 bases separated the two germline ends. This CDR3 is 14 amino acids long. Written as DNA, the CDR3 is TGTGCCAGTAGCTCTGACAGTAACACCGGGGAGCTGTTTTTT. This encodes CASSSDSNTGELFF.

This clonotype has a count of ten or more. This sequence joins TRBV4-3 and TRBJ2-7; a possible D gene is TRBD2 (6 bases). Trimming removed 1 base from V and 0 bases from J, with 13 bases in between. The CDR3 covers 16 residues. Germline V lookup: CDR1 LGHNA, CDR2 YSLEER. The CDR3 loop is CASSQGWAGSSYEQYF. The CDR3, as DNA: TGCGCCAGCAGCCAAGGATGGGCCGGGAGCTCCTACGAGCAGTACTTC.

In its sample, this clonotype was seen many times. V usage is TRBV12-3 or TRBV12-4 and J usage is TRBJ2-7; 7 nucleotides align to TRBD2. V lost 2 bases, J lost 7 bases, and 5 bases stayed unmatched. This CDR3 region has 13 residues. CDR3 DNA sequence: TGTGCCAGCAGTTTATCGGGGGGTCGGGAGCAGTACTTC. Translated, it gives CASSLSGGREQYF.

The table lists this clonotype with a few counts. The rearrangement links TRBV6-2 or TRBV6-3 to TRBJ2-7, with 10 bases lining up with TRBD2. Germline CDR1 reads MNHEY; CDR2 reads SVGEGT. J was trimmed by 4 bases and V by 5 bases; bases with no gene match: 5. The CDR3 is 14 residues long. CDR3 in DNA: TGTGCCAGCAGTCTAGCGGGAGTTCGGTACGAGCAGTACTTC. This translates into CASSLAGVRYEQYF.

CDR3 DNA sequence: TGTGCCAGCAGCAAGGGACCGGGTAGAGAGCAGTACTTC. Its translation is CASSKGPGREQYF. This chain connects TRBV9 to TRBJ2-7; the D gene could be TRBD1 or TRBD2 (5 bases each). CDR3 size: 13 residues. Trimming took off 4 bases at V and 7 bases at J, with 15 bases between the two ends. The V gene's germline CDR1 is SGDLS and CDR2 YYNGEE.

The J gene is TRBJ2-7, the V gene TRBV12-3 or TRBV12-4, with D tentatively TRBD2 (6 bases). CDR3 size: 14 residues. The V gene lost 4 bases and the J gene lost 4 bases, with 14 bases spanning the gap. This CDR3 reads CASSSSWGVYEQYF. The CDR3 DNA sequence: TGTGCCAGCAGTTCCTCCTGGGGGGTGTACGAGCAGTACTTC.

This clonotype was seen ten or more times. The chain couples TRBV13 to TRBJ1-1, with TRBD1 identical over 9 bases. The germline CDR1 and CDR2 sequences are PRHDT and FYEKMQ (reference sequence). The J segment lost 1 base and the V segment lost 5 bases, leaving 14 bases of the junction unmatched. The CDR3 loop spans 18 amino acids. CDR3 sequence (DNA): TGTGCCAGCAGCCCCCCATACGGACAGGGGAAGAAGAACACTGAAGCTTTCTTT. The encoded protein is CASSPPYGQGKKNTEAFF. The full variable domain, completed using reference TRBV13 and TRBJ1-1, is AAGVIQSPRHLIKEKRETATLKCYPIPRHDTVYWYQQGPGQDPQFLISFYEKMQSDKGSIPDRFSAQQFSDYHSELNMSSLELGDSALYFCASSPPYGQGKKNTEAFFGQGTRLTVV.

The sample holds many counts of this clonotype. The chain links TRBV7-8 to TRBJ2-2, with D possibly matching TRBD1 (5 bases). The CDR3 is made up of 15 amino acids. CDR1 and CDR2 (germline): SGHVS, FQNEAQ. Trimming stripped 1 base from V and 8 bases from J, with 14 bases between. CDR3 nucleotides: TGTGCCAGCAGCTTAGAGGGGTCTCGCTGGGGGGAGCTGTTTTTT. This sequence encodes CASSLEGSRWGELFF. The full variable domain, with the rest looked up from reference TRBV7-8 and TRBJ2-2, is GAGVSQSPRYKVAKRGQDVALRCDPISGHVSLFWYQQALGQGPEFLTYFQNEAQLDKSGLPSDRFFAERPEGSVSTLKIQRTQQEDSAVYLCASSLEGSRWGELFFGEGSRLTVL.

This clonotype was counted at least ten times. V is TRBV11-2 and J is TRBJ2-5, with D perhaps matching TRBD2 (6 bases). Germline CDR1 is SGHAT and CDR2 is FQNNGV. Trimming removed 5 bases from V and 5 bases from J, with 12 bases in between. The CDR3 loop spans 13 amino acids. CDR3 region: CASSPGVRETQYF. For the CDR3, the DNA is TGTGCCAGCAGCCCGGGGGTACGTGAGACCCAGTACTTC.

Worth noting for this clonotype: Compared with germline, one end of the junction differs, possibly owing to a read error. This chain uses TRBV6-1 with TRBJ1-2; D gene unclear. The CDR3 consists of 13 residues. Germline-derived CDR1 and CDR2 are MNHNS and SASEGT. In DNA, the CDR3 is TGTGCCAGCAGCGAAGACACGAACTATGGCTACACCTTC. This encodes CASSEDTNYGYTF.

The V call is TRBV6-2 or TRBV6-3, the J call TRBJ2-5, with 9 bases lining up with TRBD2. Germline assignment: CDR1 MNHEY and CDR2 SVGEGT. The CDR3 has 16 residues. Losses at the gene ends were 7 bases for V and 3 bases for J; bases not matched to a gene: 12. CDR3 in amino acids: CASKGLAGVREETQYF. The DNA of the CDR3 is TGTGCCAGCAAGGGACTAGCAGGAGTGCGAGAAGAGACCCAGTACTTC.

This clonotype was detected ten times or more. The CDR3 bases are TGTGCCAGCACCAGAGACAGGGGTGGTAATTCACCCCTCCACTTT. Protein product: CASTRDRGGNSPLHF. This rearrangement joins TRBV27 to TRBJ1-6; 8 bases fit TRBD1. The CDR3 has 15 residues. CDR1 MNHEY and CDR2 SMNVEV come from the germline V gene (reference sequence). V was clipped by 7 bases and J by 6 bases; unmatched bases: 8.

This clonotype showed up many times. This CDR3 reads CASSSGAGETQYF. The CDR3 DNA sequence: TGTGCCAGCAGTTCAGGGGCAGGAGAGACCCAGTACTTC. This chain joins TRBV2 and TRBJ2-5, with TRBD1 as a possible D gene (6 bases). Germline CDR1 is SNHLY and CDR2 is FYNNEI. V lost 5 bases and J lost 4, with 11 bases in between. The CDR3 is 13 residues long. The full variable domain, completed using reference TRBV2 and TRBJ2-5, is EPEVTQTPSHQVTQMGQEVILRCVPISNHLYFYWYRQILGQKVEFLVSFYNNEISEKSEIFDDQFSVERPDGSNFTLKIRSTKLEDSAMYFCASSSGAGETQYFGPGTRLLVL.

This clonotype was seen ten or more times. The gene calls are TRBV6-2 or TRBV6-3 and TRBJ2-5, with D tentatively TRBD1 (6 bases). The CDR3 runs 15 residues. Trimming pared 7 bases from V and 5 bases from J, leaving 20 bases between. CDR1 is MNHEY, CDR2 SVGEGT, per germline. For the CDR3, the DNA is TGTGCCAGCACCCCACTCAGGGGAAAGTCGGAGACCCAGTACTTC. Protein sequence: CASTPLRGKSETQYF.

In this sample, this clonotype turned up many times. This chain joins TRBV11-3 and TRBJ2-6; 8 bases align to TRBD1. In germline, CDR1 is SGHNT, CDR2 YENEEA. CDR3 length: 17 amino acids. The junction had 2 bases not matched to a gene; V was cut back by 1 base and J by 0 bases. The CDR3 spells CASSLGDRSSGANVLTF. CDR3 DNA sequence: TGTGCCAGCAGCTTAGGGGACAGGAGCTCTGGGGCCAACGTCCTGACTTTC.

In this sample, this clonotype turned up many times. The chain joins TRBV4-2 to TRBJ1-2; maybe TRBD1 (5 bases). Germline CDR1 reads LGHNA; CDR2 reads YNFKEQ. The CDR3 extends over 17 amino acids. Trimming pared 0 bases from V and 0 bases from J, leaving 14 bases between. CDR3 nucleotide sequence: TGTGCCAGCAGCCAAGATTCTGGGGCCACCACTAACTATGGCTACACCTTC. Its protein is CASSQDSGATTNYGYTF.

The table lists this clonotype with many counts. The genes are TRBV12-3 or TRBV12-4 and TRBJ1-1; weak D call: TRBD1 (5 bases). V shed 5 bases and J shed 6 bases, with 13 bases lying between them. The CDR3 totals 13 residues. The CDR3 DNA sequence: TGTGCCAGCAGTCCGGGGCCCAGCGCTGAAGCTTTCTTT. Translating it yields CASSPGPSAEAFF.

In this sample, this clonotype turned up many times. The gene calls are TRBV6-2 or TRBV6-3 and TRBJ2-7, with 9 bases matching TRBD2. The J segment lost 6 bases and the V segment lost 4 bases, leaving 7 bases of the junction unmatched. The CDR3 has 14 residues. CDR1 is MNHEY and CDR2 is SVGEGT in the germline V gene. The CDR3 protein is CASSLSGRPGEQYF. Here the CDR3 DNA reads TGTGCCAGCAGTTTGAGCGGGAGGCCAGGCGAGCAGTACTTC.

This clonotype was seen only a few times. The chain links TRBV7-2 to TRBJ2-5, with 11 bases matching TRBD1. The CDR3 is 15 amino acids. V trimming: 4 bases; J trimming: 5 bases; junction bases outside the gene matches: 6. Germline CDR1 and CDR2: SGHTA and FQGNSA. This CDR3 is CASSSSDRGQETQYF. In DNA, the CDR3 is TGTGCCAGCAGCTCATCGGACAGGGGGCAGGAGACCCAGTACTTC.

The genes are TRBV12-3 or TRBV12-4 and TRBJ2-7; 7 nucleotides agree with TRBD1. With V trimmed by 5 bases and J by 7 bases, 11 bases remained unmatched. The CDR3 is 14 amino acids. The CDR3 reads CASSRGQGPSEQYF. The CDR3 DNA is TGTGCCAGCAGTAGGGGGCAGGGGCCCTCGGAGCAGTACTTC.

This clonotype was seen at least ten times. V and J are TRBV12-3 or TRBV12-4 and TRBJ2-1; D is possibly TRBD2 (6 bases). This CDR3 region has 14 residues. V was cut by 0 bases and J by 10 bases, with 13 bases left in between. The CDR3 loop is CASSLALTSQEQFF. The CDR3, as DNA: TGTGCCAGCAGTTTAGCGCTTACTAGCCAGGAGCAGTTCTTC.

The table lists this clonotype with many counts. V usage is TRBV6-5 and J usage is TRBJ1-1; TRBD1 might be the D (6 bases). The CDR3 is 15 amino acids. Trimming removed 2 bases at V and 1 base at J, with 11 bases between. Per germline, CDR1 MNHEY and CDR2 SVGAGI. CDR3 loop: CASSYGGHPNTEAFF. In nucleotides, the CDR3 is TGTGCCAGCAGTTACGGGGGGCACCCGAACACTGAAGCTTTCTTT.

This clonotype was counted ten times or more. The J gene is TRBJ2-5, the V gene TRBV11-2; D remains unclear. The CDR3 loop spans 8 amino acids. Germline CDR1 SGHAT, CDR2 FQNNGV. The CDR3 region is CRLETQYF. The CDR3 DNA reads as TGTAGGTTGGAGACCCAGTACTTC.

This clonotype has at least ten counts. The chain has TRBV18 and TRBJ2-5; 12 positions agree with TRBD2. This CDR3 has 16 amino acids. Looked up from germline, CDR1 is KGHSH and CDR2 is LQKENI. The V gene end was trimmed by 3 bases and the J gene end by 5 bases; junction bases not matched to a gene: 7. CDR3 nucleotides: TGTGCCAGCTCACCTTCGGGACTAGCGGGTGCTGAGACCCAGTACTTC. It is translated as CASSPSGLAGAETQYF.

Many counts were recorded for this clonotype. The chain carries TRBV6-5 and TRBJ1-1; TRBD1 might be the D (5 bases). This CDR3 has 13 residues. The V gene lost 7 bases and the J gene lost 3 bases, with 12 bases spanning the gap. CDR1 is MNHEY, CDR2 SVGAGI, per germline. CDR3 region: CASTTGPYTEAFF. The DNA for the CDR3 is TGTGCCAGCACGACGGGGCCCTACACTGAAGCTTTCTTT.

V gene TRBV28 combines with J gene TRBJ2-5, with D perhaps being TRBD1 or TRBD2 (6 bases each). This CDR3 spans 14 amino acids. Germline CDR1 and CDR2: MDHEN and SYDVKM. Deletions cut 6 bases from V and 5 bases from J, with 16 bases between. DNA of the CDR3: TGTGCCAGCAGCTTAGCCGGGGGCACGGAGACCCAGTACTTC. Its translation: CASSLAGGTETQYF.